These 30 T cell receptor beta chains share one sample of origin, sequenced in a study of CD8 T cells in Susac syndrome. The authors reverse transcribed 0.5 to 1 ug RNA with random hexamers. TCRdb processed the immunoSEQ multiplex PCR reads anew with MiXCR; each CDR3 protein has one entry. The sample yields around 180,000 distinct CDR3 sequences, under 95% seen once. The sequenced sample was CD4+ T cells from PBMCs. The receptor source for this set is a human donor with multiple sclerosis.

The rearrangement links TRBV5-1 to TRBJ2-2, with 8 bases fitting TRBD2. With V trimmed by 4 bases and J by 6 bases, 5 bases remained unmatched. Germline CDR1 SGHRS, CDR2 YFSETQ. This CDR3 has 14 amino acids. CDR3 protein: CASSGTSRPGELFF. The CDR3 region has the DNA TGCGCCAGCAGCGGGACTAGTCGTCCCGGGGAGCTGTTTTTT.

This clonotype came up once. The V call is TRBV10-3, the J call TRBJ1-1, with D unclear. This CDR3 has 14 residues. Germline CDR1 reads ENHRY; CDR2 reads SYGVKD. The ends were cut back, 7 bases at V and 4 bases at J, with 16 bases in the middle. The CDR3 loop reads CAIKRASVGTEAFF. DNA for the CDR3: TGTGCCATCAAGCGGGCATCGGTAGGCACTGAAGCTTTCTTT.

The V gene is TRBV27, the J gene TRBJ2-1; the match to TRBD1 covers 10 bases. The length of the CDR3 is 16 residues. The ends lost 5 bases at V and 7 bases at J; junction bases unmatched: 11. Germline CDR1 reads MNHEY; CDR2 reads SMNVEV (reference sequence). The CDR3 reads CASSRAPDRGLNEQFF. The CDR3 coding sequence is TGTGCCAGCAGTCGTGCCCCCGACAGGGGGCTAAATGAGCAGTTCTTC.

The CDR3 region is CASSKASGAGEQYF. CDR3 DNA: TGTGCCAGCAGCAAAGCGTCCGGGGCCGGCGAGCAGTACTTC. V usage is TRBV21-1 and J usage is TRBJ2-7; the DNA was not compared with TRBD1, the D call given in the table. TRBV21-1 is classified as a pseudogene. CDR3 length: 14 residues.

This clonotype was detected only once. This chain links TRBV19 with TRBJ1-1; D unclear. Germline V gives CDR1 LNHDA, CDR2 SQIVND (reference sequence). The CDR3 is 12 amino acids. The ends were cut back, 3 bases at V and 5 bases at J, with 7 bases in the middle. The CDR3 spells CASSMGGTEAFF. The CDR3 DNA follows: TGTGCCAGTAGTATGGGTGGAACTGAAGCTTTCTTT.

The V call is TRBV2, the J call TRBJ2-3; TRBD1 might be the D (6 bases). The V gene's germline CDR1 is SNHLY and CDR2 FYNNEI. The germline V and J ends were trimmed by 10 bases and 5 bases, with 19 bases remaining between them. CDR3 size: 14 residues. This chain's CDR3 is CAIEDRIPIDTQYF. The CDR3 nucleotides are TGTGCCATCGAGGACAGAATTCCCATAGATACGCAGTATTTT.

The chain links TRBV21-1 to TRBJ1-2; the table's TRBD1 call for D was not verified on the DNA. TRBV21-1 is reported as a pseudogene. This CDR3 region has 14 residues. The CDR3 sequence is CASTGTSEDGGYTF. The DNA for the CDR3 is TGTGCCAGCACCGGGACATCCGAGGATGGTGGCTACACCTTC.

V gene TRBV3-1 combines with J gene TRBJ1-1, with D possibly matching TRBD1 (6 bases). Germline V lookup: CDR1 LGHDT, CDR2 YNNKEL (reference sequence). Trimming removed 6 bases at V and 6 bases at J, with 11 bases between. The length of the CDR3 is 12 residues. In nucleotides, the CDR3 is TGTGCCAGCAGTGACGGACAGTCTGAAGCTTTCTTT. Amino acids: CASSDGQSEAFF.

This sequence joins TRBV7-9 and TRBJ1-5; D might be TRBD1 (6 bases). This CDR3 comprises 14 residues. V lost 5 bases to trimming and J lost 0 bases, with 8 bases between them. Germline assignment: CDR1 SEHNR and CDR2 FQNEAQ (reference sequence). CDR3 sequence reads: CASSVQGSNQPQHF. CDR3 sequence (DNA): TGTGCCAGCAGCGTACAGGGTAGCAATCAGCCCCAGCATTTT.

The chain recombines TRBV29-1 with TRBJ2-2, with TRBD1 matching over 10 bases. This CDR3 is 18 amino acids long. The germline CDR1 and CDR2 sequences are SQVTM and ANQGSEA. J lost 0 bases, V lost 7 bases, and 14 bases had no gene match. The CDR3 sequence: CSGTGGFVLSANTGELFF. For the CDR3, the DNA is TGCAGCGGGACAGGGGGTTTCGTGCTATCCGCGAACACCGGGGAGCTGTTTTTT.

This chain links TRBV6-1 with TRBJ2-3; 10 bases map to TRBD2. This CDR3 contains 18 residues. V lost 2 bases and J lost 7; bases outside the gene matches: 15. Germline values: CDR1 MNHNS, CDR2 SASEGT. The CDR3 DNA reads TGTGCCAGCAGTGAAACCATTTGGCGAGCGGGAGGGCCCCATACGCAGTATTTT. Its protein product is CASSETIWRAGGPHTQYF.

The chain carries TRBV20-1 and TRBJ1-3; D is undetermined. Trimming took off 6 bases at V and 4 bases at J, with 13 bases between the two ends. The CDR3 runs 13 residues. Germline CDR1 DFQATT, CDR2 SNEGSKA (reference sequence). The CDR3 spells CSAPTLEGNTIYF. Here the CDR3 DNA reads TGCAGTGCCCCTACCCTCGAGGGAAACACCATATATTTT.

V gene TRBV12-3 or TRBV12-4 combines with J gene TRBJ2-1, with 11 bases aligning to TRBD2. CDR3 length: 16 residues. V lost 3 bases and J lost 2; bases outside the gene matches: 3. CDR3 loop: CASSFLAGGPYNEQFF. For the CDR3, the DNA is TGTGCCAGCAGTTTCCTAGCGGGAGGCCCCTACAATGAGCAGTTCTTC.

This clonotype was observed a single time. The gene calls are TRBV6-6 and TRBJ2-3, with 9 bases lining up with TRBD2. In germline, CDR1 is MNHNY, CDR2 SVGAGI (reference sequence). V shed 2 bases, J shed 7 bases, and the junction held 4 bases outside the gene matches. The CDR3 is made up of 14 amino acids. CDR3: CASSYPAGGNTQYF. In nucleotides, the CDR3 is TGTGCCAGCAGTTACCCTGCGGGGGGGAATACGCAGTATTTT.

This chain links TRBV10-3 with TRBJ2-5, with TRBD1 matching over 7 bases. The CDR3 runs to 13 residues. J lost 2 bases, V lost 4 bases, and 1 base had no gene match. Germline lookup yields CDR1 ENHRY and CDR2 SYGVKD. CDR3 region: CAISGRGQETQYF. In nucleotides, the CDR3 is TGTGCCATCAGTGGCAGGGGGCAAGAGACCCAGTACTTC.

This sequence joins TRBV19 and TRBJ2-7, with TRBD2 matching 10 bases. The CDR3 extends over 14 amino acids. V shed 5 bases, J shed 7 bases, and the junction held 8 bases outside the gene matches. The V gene's germline CDR1 is LNHDA and CDR2 SQIVND (reference sequence). The CDR3 nucleotides are TGTGCCAGTAGTTCCGGGACTAGCGCTTGGGAGCAGTACTTC. This sequence encodes CASSSGTSAWEQYF.

This sequence joins TRBV5-1 and TRBJ2-5, with 9 bases lining up with TRBD2. The CDR3 is 15 amino acids. Germline V gene sequence: CDR1 SGHRS, CDR2 YFSETQ. Losses at the gene ends were 0 bases for V and 4 bases for J; bases not matched to a gene: 4. The CDR3 region is CASSLGTSEIETQYF. The DNA of the CDR3 is TGCGCCAGCAGCTTGGGGACTAGCGAGATAGAGACCCAGTACTTC. Based on the CDR3 plus reference TRBV5-1 and TRBJ2-5, the full variable domain is KAGVTQTPRYLIKTRGQQVTLSCSPISGHRSVSWYQQTPGQGLQFLFEYFSETQRNKGNFPGRFSGRQFSNSRSEMNVSTLELGDSALYLCASSLGTSEIETQYFGPGTRLLVL.

This rearrangement joins TRBV5-1 to TRBJ1-1; D perhaps matches TRBD1 (5 bases). The CDR3 contains 17 residues. Trimming took off 7 bases at V and 1 base at J, with 23 bases between the two ends. Germline values: CDR1 SGHRS, CDR2 YFSETQ. DNA of the CDR3: TGCGCCAGCCATCGCTTGTACACAGGAGAATCGAACACTGAAGCTTTCTTT. Translated: CASHRLYTGESNTEAFF.

V usage is TRBV18 and J usage is TRBJ1-1, with D perhaps matching TRBD1 (6 bases). The CDR3 contains 14 residues. V lost 4 bases to trimming and J lost 8 bases, with 17 bases between them. Germline values: CDR1 KGHSH, CDR2 LQKENI. Here the CDR3 reads CASSLGQIREEAFF. CDR3 sequence (DNA): TGTGCCAGCTCACTAGGACAGATAAGGGAGGAAGCTTTCTTT.

V usage is TRBV23-1 and J usage is TRBJ1-1, with a possible D match to TRBD1 (5 bases). TRBV23-1 is treated as an ORF (open reading frame) with a function not yet certain. Trimming cost V 1 base and J 0 bases, with 12 bases left between them. The CDR3 covers 16 residues. The CDR3 DNA reads TGCGCCAGCAGTCAATACCCGGCGGGGGTGAACACTGAAGCTTTCTTT. Encoded protein: CASSQYPAGVNTEAFF.

The J gene is TRBJ2-2, the V gene TRBV12-3 or TRBV12-4; 10 bases are shared with TRBD1. With V trimmed by 6 bases and J by 7 bases, 14 bases remained unmatched. The CDR3 covers 17 residues. The CDR3 DNA is TGTGCCAGCAGGACTTTCTTGGGGACAGGGGCTTTCGGGGAGCTGTTTTTT. This encodes CASRTFLGTGAFGELFF.

V gene TRBV5-1 combines with J gene TRBJ1-2; the D gene is possibly TRBD1 (6 bases). The germline gives CDR1 SGHRS, CDR2 YFSETQ. The V and J ends lost 3 bases and 4 bases respectively, with 13 bases between them. The CDR3 covers 14 residues. The CDR3 DNA reads as TGCGCCAGCAGCTCATCGGGACACACCTATGGCTACACCTTC. Amino acid sequence: CASSSSGHTYGYTF.

This chain links TRBV24-1 with TRBJ1-5, with 9 bases matching TRBD1. Per germline, CDR1 KGHDR and CDR2 SFDVKD. V lost 3 bases to trimming and J lost 6 bases; unmatched junction nucleotides: 5. This CDR3 is 15 amino acids long. This CDR3 is CATSDPGQGTQPQHF. The DNA for the CDR3 is TGTGCCACCAGTGATCCGGGACAGGGTACTCAGCCCCAGCATTTT.

The chain couples TRBV27 to TRBJ1-5; the match to TRBD1 covers 9 bases. With 5 bases clipped from V and 7 bases from J, the junction kept 6 bases outside the gene matches. CDR1 MNHEY and CDR2 SMNVEV come from the germline V gene (reference sequence). The CDR3 runs 14 residues. CDR3 in DNA: TGTGCCAGCAGTCCCTGGGACAGGGTCCAGCCCCAGCATTTT. Protein sequence: CASSPWDRVQPQHF.

The rearrangement uses TRBV20-1 and TRBJ2-5; TRBD1 aligns across 8 bases. The trim removed 5 bases at V and 0 bases at J, leaving 11 bases unmatched. There are 16 residues in the CDR3. The germline gives CDR1 DFQATT, CDR2 SNEGSKA (reference sequence). CDR3 loop: CSAHPTQGVDQETQYF. CDR3 sequence (DNA): TGCAGTGCTCATCCTACACAGGGGGTGGACCAAGAGACCCAGTACTTC.

The chain has TRBV2 and TRBJ1-6; TRBD1 agrees at 8 bases. Germline V gives CDR1 SNHLY, CDR2 FYNNEI. Trimming cost V 8 bases and J 9 bases; bases outside gene matches: 6. The length of the CDR3 is 13 residues. The CDR3 DNA sequence: TGTGCCAGCTTCGACAGGGGCAGTTCACCCCTCCACTTT. Protein sequence: CASFDRGSSPLHF.

The genes are TRBV11-1 and TRBJ2-6, with TRBD1 identical over 9 bases. The trim removed 4 bases at V and 4 bases at J, leaving 5 bases unmatched. Germline CDR1 and CDR2: SGHAT and FQDESV (reference sequence). This CDR3 comprises 16 residues. CDR3 bases: TGTGCCAGCAGCTCACAGGGGGCGTTGGGGGCCAACGTCCTGACTTTC. Protein product: CASSSQGALGANVLTF.

The V gene is TRBV24-1, the J gene TRBJ2-2, with D uncertain. V was cut by 6 bases and J by 7 bases, with 20 bases left in between. The CDR3 length is 16 residues. Germline values: CDR1 KGHDR, CDR2 SFDVKD. CDR3 region: CATSPTGQIKGGELFF. In DNA form, the CDR3 reads TGTGCCACCAGTCCCACTGGGCAAATAAAGGGCGGGGAGCTGTTTTTT.

This rearrangement joins TRBV6-5 to TRBJ1-5, with D maybe TRBD1 (5 bases). In germline, CDR1 is MNHEY, CDR2 SVGAGI. The CDR3 consists of 16 residues. The germline V and J ends were trimmed by 4 bases and 6 bases, with 19 bases remaining between them. The CDR3 reads CASSSNGDRRRQPQHF. CDR3 nucleotides: TGTGCCAGCAGTTCTAACGGGGACCGCCGCCGTCAGCCCCAGCATTTT.

The chain recombines TRBV7-2 with TRBJ2-1; 9 bases map to TRBD2. The trim removed 6 bases at V and 9 bases at J, leaving 12 bases unmatched. The CDR3 contains 15 residues. The germline CDR1 and CDR2 sequences are SGHTA and FQGNSA. The CDR3 DNA reads as TGTGCCAGCAGACGAAGTAGCGGGAGTTCTACTGAGCAGTTCTTC. Protein: CASRRSSGSSTEQFF.